This T cell receptor (beta chain) was retrieved from a study of identical twins. Overall study results and limits: Beta out-of-frame twin sharing showed a weaker excess. Clonotypes of the beta chain that were abundant in cord blood carried fewer insertions (memory repertoires showed none).

Points on this clonotype: Its target is unknown.

Looked up from germline, CDR1 is SGHAT and CDR2 is FQDESV (reference sequence). The CDR3 is 19 residues long. The ends lost 2 bases at V and 1 base at J; junction bases unmatched: 10. TCRdb reprocessed the 5' RACE reads via MiXCR and lists one record per CDR3 protein. The sample comprises some 300,000 distinct CDR3 sequences, approximately 13% of which are singletons, and approximately 7.9% rests with the top ten. A further study also used this sample, focusing on yellow fever vaccine responses in identical twins.

This TCR was sampled from a young woman in good health. The sequenced sample consisted of CD8+ T cells sorted from blood. V is TRBV11-1 and J is TRBJ2-2; 10 bases agree with TRBD2. CDR3 nucleotides: TGTGCCAGCAGCTTACGAGAGATTAGCGGGGGGCGGAACACCGGGGAGCTGTTTTTT. Residues: CASSLREISGGRNTGELFF. Filled out from reference TRBV11-1 and TRBJ2-2, the complete variable domain reads EAEVAQSPRYKITEKSQAVAFWCDPISGHATLYWYRQILGQGPELLVQFQDESVVDDSQLPKDRFSAERLKGVDSTLKIQPAELGDSAMYLCASSLREISGGRNTGELFFGEGSRLTVL.